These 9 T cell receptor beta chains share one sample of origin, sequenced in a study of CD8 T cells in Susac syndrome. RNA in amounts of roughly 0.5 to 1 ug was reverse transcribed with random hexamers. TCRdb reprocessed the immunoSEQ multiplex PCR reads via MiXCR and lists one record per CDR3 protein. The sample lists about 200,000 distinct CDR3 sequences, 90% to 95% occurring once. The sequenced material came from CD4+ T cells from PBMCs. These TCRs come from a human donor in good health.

CDR3 nucleotides: TGTGCCAGTAGTATCCTTCAAGGGGGGCTTGAGACCCAGTACTTC. Protein sequence: CASSILQGGLETQYF. V and J are TRBV19 and TRBJ2-5; D is possibly TRBD1 or TRBD2 (6 bases each). V lost 3 bases and J lost 5, with 16 bases in between. CDR1 LNHDA and CDR2 SQIVND come from the germline V gene (reference sequence). The CDR3 length is 15 residues.

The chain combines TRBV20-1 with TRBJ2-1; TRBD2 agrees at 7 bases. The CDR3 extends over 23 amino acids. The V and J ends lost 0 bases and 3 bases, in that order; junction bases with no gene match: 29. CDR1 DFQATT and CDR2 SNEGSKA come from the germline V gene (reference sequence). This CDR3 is CSARDRGKGGGSLLAHDYNEQFF. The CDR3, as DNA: TGCAGTGCTAGAGATCGGGGAAAAGGCGGCGGGAGTCTTTTGGCCCACGACTACAATGAGCAGTTCTTC.

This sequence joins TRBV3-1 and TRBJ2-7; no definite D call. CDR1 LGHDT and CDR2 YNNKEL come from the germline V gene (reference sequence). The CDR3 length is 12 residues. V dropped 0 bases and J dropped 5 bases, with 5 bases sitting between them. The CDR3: CASSQEMNEQYF. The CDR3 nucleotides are TGTGCCAGCAGCCAAGAAATGAACGAGCAGTACTTC.

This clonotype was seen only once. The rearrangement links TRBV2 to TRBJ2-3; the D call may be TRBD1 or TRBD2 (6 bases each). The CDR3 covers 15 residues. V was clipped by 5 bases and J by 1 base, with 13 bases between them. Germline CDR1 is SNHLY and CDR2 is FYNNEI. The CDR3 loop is CASSTLGGGTDTQYF. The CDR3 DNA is TGTGCCAGCAGTACCTTGGGGGGCGGCACAGATACGCAGTATTTT.

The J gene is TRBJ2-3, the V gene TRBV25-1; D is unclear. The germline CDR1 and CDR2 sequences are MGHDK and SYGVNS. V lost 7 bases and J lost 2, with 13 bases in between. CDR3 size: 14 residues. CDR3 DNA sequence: TGTGCCAGCACTCCTGGGCAGCCCACAGATACGCAGTATTTT. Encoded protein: CASTPGQPTDTQYF.

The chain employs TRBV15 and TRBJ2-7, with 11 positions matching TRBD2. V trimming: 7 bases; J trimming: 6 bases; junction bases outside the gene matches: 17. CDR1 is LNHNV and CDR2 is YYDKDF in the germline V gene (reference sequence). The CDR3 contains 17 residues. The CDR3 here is CATTLALLAGVRGEQYF. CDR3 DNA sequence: TGTGCCACCACCCTAGCCTTACTAGCGGGGGTTCGCGGCGAGCAGTACTTC.

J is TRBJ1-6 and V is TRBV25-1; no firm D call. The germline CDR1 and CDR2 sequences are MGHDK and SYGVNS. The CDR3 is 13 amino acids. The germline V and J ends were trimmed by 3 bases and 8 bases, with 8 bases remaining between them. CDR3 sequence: CASSDYRDSPLHF. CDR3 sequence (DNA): TGTGCCAGCAGTGACTACCGGGATTCACCCCTCCACTTT.

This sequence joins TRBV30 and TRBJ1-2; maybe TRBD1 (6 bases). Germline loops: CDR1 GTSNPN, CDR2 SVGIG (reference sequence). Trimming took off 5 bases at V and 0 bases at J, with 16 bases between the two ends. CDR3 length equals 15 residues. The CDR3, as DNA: TGTGCCTGGCTCGGGGACATCCCAACTAACTATGGCTACACCTTC. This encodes CAWLGDIPTNYGYTF.

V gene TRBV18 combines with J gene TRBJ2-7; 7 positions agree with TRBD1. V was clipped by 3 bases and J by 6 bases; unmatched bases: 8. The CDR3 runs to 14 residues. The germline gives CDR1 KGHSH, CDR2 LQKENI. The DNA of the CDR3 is TGTGCCAGCTCACCCGAGGGGGCGTCCGTCGAGCAGTACTTC. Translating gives CASSPEGASVEQYF.